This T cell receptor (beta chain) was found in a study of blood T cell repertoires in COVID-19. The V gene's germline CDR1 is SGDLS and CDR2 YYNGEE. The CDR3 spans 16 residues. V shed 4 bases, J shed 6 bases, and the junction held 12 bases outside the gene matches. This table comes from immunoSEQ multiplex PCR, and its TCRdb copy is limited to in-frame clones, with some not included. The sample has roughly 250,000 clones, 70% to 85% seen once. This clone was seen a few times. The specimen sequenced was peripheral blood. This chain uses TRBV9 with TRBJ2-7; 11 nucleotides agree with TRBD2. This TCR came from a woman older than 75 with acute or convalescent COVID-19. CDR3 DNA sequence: TGTGCCAGCAGCCCCCACCAGGGTACTAGCGGGAGCGAGCAGTACTTC. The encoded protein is CASSPHQGTSGSEQYF.